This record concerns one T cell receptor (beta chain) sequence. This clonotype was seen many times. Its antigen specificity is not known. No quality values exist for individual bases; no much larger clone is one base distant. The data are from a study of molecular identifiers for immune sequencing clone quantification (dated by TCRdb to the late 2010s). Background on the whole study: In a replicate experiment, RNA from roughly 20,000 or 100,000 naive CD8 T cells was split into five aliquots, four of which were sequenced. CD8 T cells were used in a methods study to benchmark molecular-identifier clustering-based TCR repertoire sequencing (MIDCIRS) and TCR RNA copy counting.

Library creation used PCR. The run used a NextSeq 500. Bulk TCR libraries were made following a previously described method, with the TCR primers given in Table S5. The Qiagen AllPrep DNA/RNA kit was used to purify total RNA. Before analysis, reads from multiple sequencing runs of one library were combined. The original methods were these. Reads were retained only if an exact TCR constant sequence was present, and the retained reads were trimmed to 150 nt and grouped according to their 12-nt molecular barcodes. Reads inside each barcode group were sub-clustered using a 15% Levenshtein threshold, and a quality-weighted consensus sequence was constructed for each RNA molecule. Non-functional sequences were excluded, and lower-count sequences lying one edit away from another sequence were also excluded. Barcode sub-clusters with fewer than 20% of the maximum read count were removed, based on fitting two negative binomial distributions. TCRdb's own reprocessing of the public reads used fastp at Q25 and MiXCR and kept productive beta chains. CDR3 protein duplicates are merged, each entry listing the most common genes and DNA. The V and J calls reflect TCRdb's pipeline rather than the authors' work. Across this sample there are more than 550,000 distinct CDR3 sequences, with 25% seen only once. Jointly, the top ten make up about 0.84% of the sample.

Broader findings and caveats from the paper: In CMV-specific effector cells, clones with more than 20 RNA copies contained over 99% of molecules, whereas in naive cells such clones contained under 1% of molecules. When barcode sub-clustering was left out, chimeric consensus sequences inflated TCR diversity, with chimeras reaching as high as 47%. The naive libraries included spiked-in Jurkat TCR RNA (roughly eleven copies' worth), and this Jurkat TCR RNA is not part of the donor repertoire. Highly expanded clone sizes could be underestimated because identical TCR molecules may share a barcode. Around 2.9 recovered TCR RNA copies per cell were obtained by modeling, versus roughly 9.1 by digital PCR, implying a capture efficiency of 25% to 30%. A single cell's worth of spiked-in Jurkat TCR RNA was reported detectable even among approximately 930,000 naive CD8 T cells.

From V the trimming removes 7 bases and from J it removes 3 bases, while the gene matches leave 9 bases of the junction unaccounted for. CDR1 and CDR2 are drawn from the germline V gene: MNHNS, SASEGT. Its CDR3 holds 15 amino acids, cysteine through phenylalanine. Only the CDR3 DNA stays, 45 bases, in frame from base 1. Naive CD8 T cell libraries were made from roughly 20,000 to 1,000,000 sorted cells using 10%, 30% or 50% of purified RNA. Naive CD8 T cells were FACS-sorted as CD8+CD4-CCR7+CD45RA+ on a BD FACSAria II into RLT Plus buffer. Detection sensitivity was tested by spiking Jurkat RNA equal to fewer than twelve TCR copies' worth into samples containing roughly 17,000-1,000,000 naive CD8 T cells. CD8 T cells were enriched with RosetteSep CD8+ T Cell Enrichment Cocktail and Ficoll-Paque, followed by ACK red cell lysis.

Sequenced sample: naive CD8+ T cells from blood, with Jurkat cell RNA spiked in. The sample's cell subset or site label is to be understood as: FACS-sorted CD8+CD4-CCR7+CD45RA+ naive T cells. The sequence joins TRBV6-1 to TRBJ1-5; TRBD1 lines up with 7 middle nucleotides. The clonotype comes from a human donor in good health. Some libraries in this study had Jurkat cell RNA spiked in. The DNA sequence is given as TGTGCCAGCACCCGAAGGGACAGATCCAATCAGCCCCAGCATTTT. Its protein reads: CASTRRDRSNQPQHF.